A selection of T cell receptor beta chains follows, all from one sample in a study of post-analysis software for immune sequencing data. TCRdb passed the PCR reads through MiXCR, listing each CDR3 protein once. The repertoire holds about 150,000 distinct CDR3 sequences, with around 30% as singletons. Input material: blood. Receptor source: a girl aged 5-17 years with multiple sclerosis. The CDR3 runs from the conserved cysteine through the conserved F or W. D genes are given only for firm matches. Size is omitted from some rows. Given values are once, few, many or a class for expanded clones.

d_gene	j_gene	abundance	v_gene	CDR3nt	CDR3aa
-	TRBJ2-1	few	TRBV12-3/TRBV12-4	TGTGCCAGCAGATATCCTCATGGTGAGCAGTTCTTC	CASRYPHGEQFF
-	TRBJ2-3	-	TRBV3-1	TGTGCCAGCAGCCAAGGCGGGTATCGGACAGATACGCAGTATTTT	CASSQGGYRTDTQYF
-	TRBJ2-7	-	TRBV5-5	TGTGCCAGCAACACATCCCCAACCTCTGGCGAGCAGTACTTC	CASNTSPTSGEQYF
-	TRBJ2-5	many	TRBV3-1	TGTGCCAGCAGCCAAGGCGGAGGGGAGACCCAGTACTTC	CASSQGGGETQYF
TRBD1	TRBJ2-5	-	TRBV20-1	TGCAGTGCTAGGGGACAGGGGAGAGAGACCCAGTACTTC	CSARGQGRETQYF
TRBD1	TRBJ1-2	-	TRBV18	TGTGCCAGCTCTTCATCAGGGGGAGCTAACTATGGCTACACCTTC	CASSSSGGANYGYTF
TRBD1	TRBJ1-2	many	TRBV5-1	TGCGCCAGCAGCTGGGGGACAGGGGTCTATGGCTACACCTTC	CASSWGTGVYGYTF
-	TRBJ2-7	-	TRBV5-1	TGCGCCAGCAGACCCAACCCCCACCTTGGGGACGAGCAGTACTTC	CASRPNPHLGDEQYF
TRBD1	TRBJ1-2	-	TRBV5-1	TGCGCCAGCAGCTGCCCGGACAGGGGTGGTGGCTACACCTTC	CASSCPDRGGGYTF
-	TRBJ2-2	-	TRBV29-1	TGCAGCGCCTCGGAGAACACCGGGGAGCTGTTTTTT	CSASENTGELFF
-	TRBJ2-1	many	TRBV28	TGTGCCAGCAGTTTAGGCAGGGGTCCCTATGAGCAGTTCTTC	CASSLGRGPYEQFF
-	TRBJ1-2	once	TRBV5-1	TGCGCCAGCAGAGAAGGGAACTATGGCTACACCTTC	CASREGNYGYTF
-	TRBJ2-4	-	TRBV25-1	TGTGCCAGCAGTCTAGAAAACGGAAAGTATCAGTACTTC	CASSLENGKYQYF
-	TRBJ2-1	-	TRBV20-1	TGCAGTGCCAGGGGGGCGGGACGCATATCCAATGAGCAGTTCTTC	CSARGAGRISNEQFF
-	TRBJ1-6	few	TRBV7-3	TGTGCCAGCAGCTCAAAGGGGCTCGGTGGGTCACCCCTCCACTTT	CASSSKGLGGSPLHF
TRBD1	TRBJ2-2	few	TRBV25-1	TGTGCCAGCAGTGAGCGGGGGACAGGGGGACCTAAATCGAACACCGGGGAGCTGTTTTTT	CASSERGTGGPKSNTGELFF
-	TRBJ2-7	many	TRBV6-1	TGTGCCAGCACCGTGTCAGGGGGAGGGGACTACGAGCAGTACTTC	CASTVSGGGDYEQYF
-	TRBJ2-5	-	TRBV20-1	TGCAGTGCTAGAGAGGGGGGGCAAGGGGAGACCCAGTACTTC	CSAREGGQGETQYF
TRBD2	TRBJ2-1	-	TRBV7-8	TGTGCCAGCAGCCCTCAGGGCGGGAGGATCAACTCCTACAATGAGCAGTTCTTC	CASSPQGGRINSYNEQFF
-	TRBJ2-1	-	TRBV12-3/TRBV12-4	TGTGCCAGCAGCCCATTACCAAAAACACCGAAGTCGGACAATGAGCAGTTCTTC	CASSPLPKTPKSDNEQFF
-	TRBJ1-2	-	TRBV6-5	TGTGCCAGCAGTTACTCGTCGGCAGGAGCTAACTATGGCCACACCTTC	CASSYSSAGANYGHTF
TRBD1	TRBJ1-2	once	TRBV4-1	TGCGCCGGCAGCCACGGGGGGACAGTCTATGGCTACACCTTC	CAGSHGGTVYGYTF
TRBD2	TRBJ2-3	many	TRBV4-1	TGCGCCAGCAGCCTCATCGGAGCGGGAGGTGGAGATACGCAGTATTTT	CASSLIGAGGGDTQYF
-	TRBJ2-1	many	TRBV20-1	TGCAGTGCTAGTCGGACGGCTGACAATGAGCAGTTCTTC	CSASRTADNEQFF
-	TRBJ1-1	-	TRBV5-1	TGCGCCAGCAGCTTCGGGACGGCGAACACTGAAGCTTTCTTT	CASSFGTANTEAFF
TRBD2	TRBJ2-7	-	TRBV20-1	TGCAGTGCTAGTGGACTAGCGGGTCCAGTCTCCTACGAGCAGTACTTC	CSASGLAGPVSYEQYF
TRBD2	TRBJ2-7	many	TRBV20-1	TGCAGTGCTAGAGATCTCGGTAGCGGGAGAGCATCCTACGAGCAGTACTTC	CSARDLGSGRASYEQYF
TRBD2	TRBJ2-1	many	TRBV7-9	TGTGCCAGCAGCCCCGGGGGACTAGCGTTTTTCAATGAGCAGTTCTTC	CASSPGGLAFFNEQFF
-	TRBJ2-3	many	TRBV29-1	TGCAGCGTATGGACAACCCGCACAGATACGCAGTATTTT	CSVWTTRTDTQYF
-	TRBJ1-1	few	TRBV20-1	TGCAGTGCTAGTCAGGATGCCACTGAAGCTTTCTTT	CSASQDATEAFF
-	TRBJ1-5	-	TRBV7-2	TGTGCCAGCAGCTTAGACAGGACTAAAAATCAGCCCCAGCATTTT	CASSLDRTKNQPQHF
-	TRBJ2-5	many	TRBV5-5	TGTGCCAGCAGCTTACTCCAGACGAGATGGACTGATCAAGAGACCCAGTACTTC	CASSLLQTRWTDQETQYF
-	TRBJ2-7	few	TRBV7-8	TGTGCCAGCAGCCAACAGGGGGGGGTGGGCGAGCAGTACTTC	CASSQQGGVGEQYF
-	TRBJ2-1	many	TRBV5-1	TGCGCCAGCAGCCCCATCAGAGGGAGGTTCAATGAGCAGTTCTTC	CASSPIRGRFNEQFF
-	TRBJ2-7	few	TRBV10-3	TGTGCCATCAGTGTCGGAGGGGAAGGCTACGAGCAGTACTTC	CAISVGGEGYEQYF
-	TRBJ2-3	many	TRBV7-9	TGTGCCAGCAGCCGTTTAAACACAGATACGCAGTATTTT	CASSRLNTDTQYF
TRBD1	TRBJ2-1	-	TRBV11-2	TGTGCCAGCATCATAAACACAGGGGTGGGCAATGAGCAGTTCTTC	CASIINTGVGNEQFF
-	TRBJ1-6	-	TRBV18	TGTGCCAGCTCACCATCAGGACCAGCCCTCCACTTT	CASSPSGPALHF
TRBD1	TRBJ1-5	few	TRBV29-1	TGCAGCGTAGGGACAGGGGAACATCAGCCCCAGCATTTT	CSVGTGEHQPQHF
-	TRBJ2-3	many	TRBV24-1	TGTGCCACCAGTGATTTGATACTCCCCCCCAGCACAGATACGCAGTATTTT	CATSDLILPPSTDTQYF
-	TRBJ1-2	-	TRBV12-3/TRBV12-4	TGTGCCAGCAGTTTATTGGGGGGGTGTTGGGGCTACACCTTC	CASSLLGGCWGYTF
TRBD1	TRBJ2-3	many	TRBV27	TGTGCCAGCCGGACAGGGGCGGTAGATACGCAGTATTTT	CASRTGAVDTQYF
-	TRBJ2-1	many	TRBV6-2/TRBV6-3	TGTGCCAGCAGTCCTGGCGGGGACCCGTACAATGAGCAGTTCTTC	CASSPGGDPYNEQFF
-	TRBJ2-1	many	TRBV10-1	TGCGCCAGCAGTGAGAATAGCGGCTTCGGGGGTCCCAATGAGCAGTTCTTC	CASSENSGFGGPNEQFF
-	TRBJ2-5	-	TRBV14	TGTGCCAGCGGCGACATAGCGGCGATTCAAGAGACCCAGTACTTC	CASGDIAAIQETQYF
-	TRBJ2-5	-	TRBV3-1	TGTGCCAGCAGCCAAGATACGGGACTCTCTGAGGAGCGGTACTTC	CASSQDTGLSEERYF
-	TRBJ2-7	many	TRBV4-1	TGCGCCAGCAGCCAACAATGGGTGGGCGAGCAGTACTTC	CASSQQWVGEQYF
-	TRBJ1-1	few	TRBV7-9	TGTGCCAGCAGCCCAACCCGGGACACTGAAGCTTTCTTT	CASSPTRDTEAFF
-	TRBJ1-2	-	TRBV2	TGTGCCAGCAGTGAGTGGCAGGGAGCTGACAGTGATGGCTACACCTTC	CASSEWQGADSDGYTF
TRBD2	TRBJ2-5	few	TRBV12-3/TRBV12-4	TGTGCCAGCAGTGAGGGGGGCGGGAGGCGGGAGACCCAGTACTTC	CASSEGGGRRETQYF
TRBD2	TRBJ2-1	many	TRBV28	TGTGCCAGCAGTCCCGCGGGGGGATATCTAGCAGACGAGCAGTTCTTC	CASSPAGGYLADEQFF
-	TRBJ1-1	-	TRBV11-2	TGTGCCAGCAGCTTAGAGAGGACGGGAAACACTGAAGCTTTCTTT	CASSLERTGNTEAFF
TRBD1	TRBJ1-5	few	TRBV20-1	TGCAGTGCTTCAGGCCTGGGACAGTCCCTACACCAGCATTTT	CSASGLGQSLHQHF
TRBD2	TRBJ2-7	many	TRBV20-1	TGCAGTGCTATGGCGGTTAGCGGGAGAGTCGAGCAGTACTTC	CSAMAVSGRVEQYF